This is a list of T cell receptor beta chains from one sample in a study of CD8 T cells in Susac syndrome. One entry per CDR3 protein, called by TCRdb with MiXCR from the immunoSEQ multiplex PCR reads. Of roughly 160,000 distinct CDR3 sequences listed, 95% to 96% are singletons. What was sequenced was CD4+ T cells from PBMCs. The receptors stem from a human donor with Susac syndrome. Both conserved end residues are part of each CDR3. D genes are given only for firm matches. Clone size is given for some rows only: seen once, a few or many times, or a class if the clone is expanded.

.	TRBV30	TRBJ2-3	.	TGTGCCTGGAGACCTAGAGGGCGAGGCACAGATACGCAGTATTTT	CAWRPRGRGTDTQYF
.	TRBV7-8	TRBJ2-3	.	TGTGCCAGCAGCTTAGTTGGGGGGCGAGTAGATACGCAGTATTTT	CASSLVGGRVDTQYF
once	TRBV4-2	TRBJ1-1	.	TGTGCCAGCAGGGGGGAGGGTCGATCGACTGAAGCTTTCTTT	CASRGEGRSTEAFF
.	TRBV28	TRBJ2-5	TRBD2	TGTGCCAGCAGTGAAAAGGGACTAGCGGGAGAAGTGACCCAGTACTTC	CASSEKGLAGEVTQYF
.	TRBV5-1	TRBJ2-1	.	TGCGCCAGCAGCTTGGCCGGGTTGACCCGCAACAATGAGCAGTTCTTC	CASSLAGLTRNNEQFF
.	TRBV6-6	TRBJ2-3	TRBD2	TGTGCCAGCACTTTCATTAGCGGGAGTTCAGATACGCAGTATTTT	CASTFISGSSDTQYF
.	TRBV5-4	TRBJ2-7	.	TGTGCCAGCAGCTTATCGAACGGGCGACAGTACTTC	CASSLSNGRQYF
.	TRBV29-1	TRBJ1-2	TRBD1	TGCAGCGTCGCGGGGACAGGGTTGGATGGCTACACCTTC	CSVAGTGLDGYTF
.	TRBV15	TRBJ2-2	.	TGTGCCACCAGCAGAGATCGTTCAAACACCGGGGAGCTGTTTTTT	CATSRDRSNTGELFF
once	TRBV3-1	TRBJ2-1	TRBD2	TGTGCCAGCAGCCAAGGAGGGACTAGGGTCTACAATGAGCAGTTCTTC	CASSQGGTRVYNEQFF
once	TRBV24-1	TRBJ2-1	TRBD1	TGTGCCATATCCGGGACAGGTCCTGGCAGCTCCTACAATGAGCAGTTCTTC	CAISGTGPGSSYNEQFF